A single sample gave rise to the 6 T cell receptor beta chains below, sequenced in a study of CD8 T cells in Susac syndrome (dated by TCRdb to between 2019 and 2020). The method behind the library was the immunoSEQ multiplex PCR assay. RNA was extracted using the RNeasy kit, and roughly 0.5 to 1 microgram was reverse transcribed with random hexamers. The raw public reads went through TCRdb reprocessing: fastp at Q25, MiXCR clone calling, in-frame beta chains kept. Every CDR3 protein is listed once, alongside the most common genes and DNA of its rows. The sample yields about 140,000 distinct CDR3 sequences; over 90% were counted once. The ten largest clones take up roughly 0.14% of the sample. Specimen: CD4+ T cells from PBMCs. These TCRs come from a human donor with Susac syndrome.

The chain combines TRBV10-3 with TRBJ2-4; the D gene is possibly TRBD1 (6 bases). Looked up from germline, CDR1 is ENHRY and CDR2 is SYGVKD. The CDR3 runs 14 residues. Trimming removed 6 bases at V and 4 bases at J, with 13 bases between. The CDR3 protein is CAISTGTQKNIQYF. The CDR3 DNA reads as TGTGCCATCAGCACCGGGACACAGAAAAACATTCAGTACTTC.

The CDR3 sequence is CSGLPVSYEQYF. CDR3 bases: TGCAGTGGGCTACCGGTGTCCTACGAGCAGTACTTC. The chain couples TRBV20-1 to TRBJ2-7, with D hard to call. Trimming took 7 bases from V and 1 from J, leaving 11 bases between them. Per the germline V gene, CDR1 is DFQATT and CDR2 is SNEGSKA (reference sequence). This CDR3 region has 12 residues.

This sequence joins TRBV20-1 and TRBJ1-4; the D is unclear. From germline, CDR1 is DFQATT and CDR2 SNEGSKA (reference sequence). CDR3 size: 12 residues. V was pared by 0 bases and J by 7 bases, with 6 bases between. This CDR3 is CSAREKAEKLFF. In nucleotides, the CDR3 is TGCAGTGCTAGAGAAAAGGCTGAAAAACTGTTTTTT.

The count of this clonotype is one. The V gene is TRBV12-3 or TRBV12-4, the J gene TRBJ2-7, with 9 positions matching TRBD1. After removal of 6 bases from V and 6 bases from J, the junction contained 9 bases not matched to a gene. The length of the CDR3 is 14 residues. The CDR3 nucleotides are TGTGCCAGCAGACCACAGGGGGCACATCTCGAGCAGTACTTC. Translating gives CASRPQGAHLEQYF.

V usage is TRBV30 and J usage is TRBJ1-5, with 8 positions matching TRBD1. The length of the CDR3 is 17 residues. Germline CDR1 is GTSNPN and CDR2 is SVGIG (reference sequence). The trim removed 3 bases at V and 9 bases at J, leaving 19 bases unmatched. CDR3 nucleotide sequence: TGTGCCTGGAGCGTCGCCCCTCGACAGGGGATTGTGGGGCCCCAGCATTTT. Translated, it gives CAWSVAPRQGIVGPQHF.

The chain combines TRBV30 with TRBJ2-1; D call uncertain. The CDR3 consists of 11 residues. The V end was cut by 5 bases, the J end by 8 bases, with 10 bases between. Germline V gene sequence: CDR1 GTSNPN, CDR2 SVGIG (reference sequence). The CDR3 sequence: CAWAWVDEQFF. CDR3 coding DNA: TGTGCCTGGGCGTGGGTGGATGAGCAGTTCTTC.